A selection of T cell receptor beta chains follows, all from one sample in a study of cytomegalovirus exposure and HLA in healthy donors. TCRdb keeps only in-frame clones here, not all; method: immunoSEQ multiplex PCR. The sample records 89,000 or so clones, about 69% being singletons. The sample taken for sequencing was PBMCs. The receptors here all came from a man between 60 and 75 years old in good health and CMV-seronegative. Each CDR3 is given with its conserved first and last residue. Fields, in order: clone size, J gene, V gene, D gene, CDR3 DNA, CDR3 protein. The D gene is left open where the match is weak. A row's size may be missing; if present it is once, few, many or a size class.

>NA|TRBJ2-5|TRBV28|NA
TGTGCCAGCAGTTTATCCCAGGGGGGAGAGACCCAGTACTTC
CASSLSQGGETQYF
>NA|TRBJ2-1|TRBV6-6|NA
TGTGCCAGCAGTTACCGGGTCCCCTTCGGGGATGAGCAGTTCTTC
CASSYRVPFGDEQFF
>NA|TRBJ2-7|TRBV9|NA
TGTGCCAGCAGCTACGCGGAGGGCTACGAGCAGTACTTC
CASSYAEGYEQYF
>NA|TRBJ2-7|TRBV6-1|NA
TGTGCCACCGGGAGACAGAATGACTACGAGCAGTACTTC
CATGRQNDYEQYF
>NA|TRBJ1-6|TRBV5-4|TRBD1
TGTGCCAGCAGCTTGAGGGGGACAGATAATTCACCCCTCCACTTT
CASSLRGTDNSPLHF
>NA|TRBJ1-1|TRBV19|NA
TGTGCCAGCGGCTGGGGGGATCGCACTGAAGCTTTCTTT
CASGWGDRTEAFF
>NA|TRBJ2-2|TRBV15|NA
TGTGCCACCAGCAAAGCCCAAACAGCGAACACCGGGGAGCTGTTTTTT
CATSKAQTANTGELFF
>NA|TRBJ1-1|TRBV29-1|NA
TGCAGCGTTACCGGGGGGGTATTGAACACTGAAGCTTTCTTT
CSVTGGVLNTEAFF
>NA|TRBJ1-1|TRBV6-1|NA
TGTGCCAGCAGCCGACAGTTAGGGACTGAAGCTTTCTTT
CASSRQLGTEAFF
>NA|TRBJ2-3|TRBV7-3|TRBD2
TGTGCCAGCAGTTCTAGCGGGTCCACAGATACGCAGTATTTT
CASSSSGSTDTQYF
>few|TRBJ1-1|TRBV6-5|NA
TGTGCCTGTGGGCGGGCTCCCGAAGCTTTCTTT
CACGRAPEAFF
>NA|TRBJ2-3|TRBV4-1|NA
TGCGCCAGCAGCCAAGTCGGTTATTTAGCCCCAGATACGCAGTATTTT
CASSQVGYLAPDTQYF
>NA|TRBJ1-4|TRBV7-3|NA
TGTGCCAGCAGCTTGGTATGGGCAGCTAATGAAAAACTGTTTTTT
CASSLVWAANEKLFF
>NA|TRBJ2-5|TRBV5-4|TRBD2
TGTGCCAGCAGCTTCGGCGGGGGGAGCCAAGAGACCCAGTACTTC
CASSFGGGSQETQYF
>NA|TRBJ1-1|TRBV2|NA
TGTGCCAGCAATCGAGGGAGGGGAGCTTTCTTT
CASNRGRGAFF
>NA|TRBJ2-1|TRBV15|TRBD2
TGTGCCACCAGAGATAGAGGCGGTAGCGGGGGGGGTAAGTCCTACAATGAGCAGTTCTTC
CATRDRGGSGGGKSYNEQFF
>NA|TRBJ1-6|TRBV11-2|NA
TGTGCCAGCAGCAACCGTCGAGGGCAGGGGAGACTATCACCCCTCCACTTT
CASSNRRGQGRLSPLHF
>NA|TRBJ2-7|TRBV30|NA
TGTGCCTGGAGTTTTCCGGAGACCTACGAGCAGTACTTC
CAWSFPETYEQYF
>once|TRBJ2-1|TRBV5-1|NA
TGCGCCAGCAGCCACCCCGGGGGCTCCTACAATGAGCAGTTCTTC
CASSHPGGSYNEQFF
>NA|TRBJ2-5|TRBV5-8|TRBD1
TGTGCCAGCAACCCGGGACAGGGGGCGGATGAGCAGTACTTC
CASNPGQGADEQYF
>NA|TRBJ1-1|TRBV9|NA
TGTGCCAGCAGCACATCCAGGGGTACTGAAGCTTTCTTT
CASSTSRGTEAFF
>NA|TRBJ1-2|TRBV7-8|NA
TGTGCCAGCAGCTTAGGCCCTAGAAACTATGGCTACACCTTC
CASSLGPRNYGYTF
>NA|TRBJ1-2|TRBV9|TRBD1
TGTGCCAGCAGCGTAGACCGCCGGACAGGAGTTTATGGCTACACCTTC
CASSVDRRTGVYGYTF
>once|TRBJ2-3|TRBV5-1|NA
TGCGCCAGCAGCTTGGACGGGGGACTCTACGACCTCACAGATACGCAGTATTTT
CASSLDGGLYDLTDTQYF
>NA|TRBJ1-2|TRBV6-5|TRBD1
TGTGCCAGCAGTCGATCCGGACAGGGTGGCTATGGCTACACCTTC
CASSRSGQGGYGYTF
>NA|TRBJ1-2|TRBV18|TRBD1
TGTGCCAGCTCACCAGAGGTGGGGACAGGGGTTCTTGGCTACACCTTC
CASSPEVGTGVLGYTF
>NA|TRBJ2-7|TRBV30|NA
TGTGCCTGGAGTGCTGACCGGAGCTCCTACGAGCAGTACTTC
CAWSADRSSYEQYF
>once|TRBJ2-2|TRBV19|NA
TGTGCCAGTAGTATAGACCAAGCGGGTTTGAACACCGGGGAGCTGTTTTTT
CASSIDQAGLNTGELFF
>NA|TRBJ2-7|TRBV27|NA
TGTGCCAGCAGTTTCCCGCCAGGAGGGGAGCAGTACTTC
CASSFPPGGEQYF
>few|TRBJ1-4|TRBV4-2|TRBD1
TGTGCCAGCAGCCAAGATCTCGGGACAGGGATTGAAAAACTGTTTTTT
CASSQDLGTGIEKLFF
>NA|TRBJ2-7|TRBV14|NA
TGTGCCAGCTCGCCAGCGCGGGGGCTCAATTACGAGCAGTACTTC
CASSPARGLNYEQYF
>NA|TRBJ1-1|TRBV18|NA
TGTGCCAGCTCACCACGAGCGGAAAGGGGGGGGACTGAAGCTTTCTTT
CASSPRAERGGTEAFF
>NA|TRBJ2-2|TRBV19|NA
TGTGCCAGTAGTATTTTAGTCTCCGGGGAGCTGTTTTTT
CASSILVSGELFF
>NA|TRBJ1-2|TRBV7-3|NA
TGTGCCAGCACCCGAAATCCCCGGGACTCAAAAAGTCACTATGGCTACACCTTC
CASTRNPRDSKSHYGYTF
>NA|TRBJ2-1|TRBV7-3|NA
TGTGCCAGCAGCCGACAGGAATCCTACAATGAGCAGTTCTTC
CASSRQESYNEQFF